Sequencing of this T cell receptor (beta chain) was carried out in a study of T cell responses to AZD1222 COVID-19 vaccine. Study-level points and caveats: At study baseline, merely several AZD1222 recipients were seropositive. The repertoires were collected only after the peak T cell response. Spike-specific TCR breadth and depth were elevated following two AZD1222 doses.

Details on this clone: Its specificity is not known.

Assay used: immunoSEQ multiplex PCR; TCRdb lists only in-frame clones, some missing. In the table there are about 150,000 clones, approximately 89% of which are singletons. Deletions cut 4 bases from V and 1 base from J, with 6 bases between. The V gene's germline CDR1 is SGHRS and CDR2 YFSETQ. This CDR3 region has 14 residues. The sequencing used peripheral blood, collected on day 0 of MenACWY control vaccination. The origin of this receptor is an adult in good health. The chain is built from TRBV5-1 and TRBJ2-6; no reliable D call. The CDR3: CASSPGSGANVLTF. For the CDR3, the DNA is TGCGCCAGCAGCCCGGGTTCTGGGGCCAACGTCCTGACTTTC.